This T cell receptor (beta chain) was identified during a study of T cells after posttransplantation cyclophosphamide (dated by TCRdb to between 2015 and 2016). Regarding the complete study: Using TRB sequencing, the study followed how the T cell repertoire reconstituted after myeloablative bone marrow transplantation in which posttransplantation cyclophosphamide served as GVHD prophylaxis. Samples from 30 to 35 PTCy-treated patients, along with samples from roughly 15 of their related bone marrow donors, underwent antigen receptor sequencing. Blood from all 35 or so PTCy patients who had 1-year posttransplant specimens underwent TRB sequencing. Up to 3 additional blood samples from 2 to 5.2 years after transplant were also TRB-sequenced in 3 patients, as was pretransplant blood from several patients. Because TRA and TRB clonality correlated tightly in some 10 samples, the subsequent TCR analyses were limited to TRB only. Public TRB sequences were checked against a database of over 3,600 sequences associated with responses to pathogens, tumor antigens, self-antigens and alloantigens.

What the study reported, not specific to this receptor: The TRB repertoires of T cells infiltrating skin or the GI tract showed only limited overlap with the TRB repertoires found in blood. Across roughly 49 patients, TRB clonality was highly associated with recipient CMV seropositivity and CMV reactivation, and diversity in PTCy patients was similar to diversity in CNI/methotrexate controls. Donor-recipient similarity was low at 1-2 months but increased during the first year, and donor CD8+ memory clones often dominated later blood repertoires.

The treatment or condition label for this specimen denotes: high-dose cyclophosphamide on days +3 and +4 as single-agent GVHD prophylaxis. For conditioning, the PTCy patients got busulfan and fludarabine, then a related or unrelated marrow graft, followed by cyclophosphamide on days +3 and +4. PTCy-treated patients came from a prospective multi-institutional clinical trial. Mononuclear cells from peripheral blood and bone marrow were separated by Ficoll-Hypaque density centrifugation and then cryopreserved. Here V drops 0 bases and J drops 4 bases, and the junction holds 9 bases not matched to any gene. In the germline V gene (reference sequence), CDR1 corresponds to LNHDA and CDR2 to SQIVND. The CDR3 holds 19 amino acids from the cysteine to the phenylalanine. Only CDR3 DNA is held: 57 bases, read in frame from base 1. To note about this clone: Its antigen remains unidentified. Base qualities were left out, and no much larger clone turns up one base away.

Genomic DNA was used for TRB sequencing, which was performed with the immunoSEQ assay at survey resolution or with the hsTCRB kit. As for how the authors treated the data: The immunoSEQ software was used for initial read processing, and the LymphoSeq R package was used for repertoire analyses. Clonality was computed as 1 minus normalized Shannon entropy, and a Gini coefficient was also calculated for each TRB dataset. Phenotypes of unsorted samples were inferred by mapping TRB sequences from sorted subsets of the recipient or donor onto the same recipient's unsorted samples. Entries here come from immuneACCESS through TCRdb and include only in-frame sequences with V and J called. Some clones fail to appear in such tables; in the studies checked, an unresolved V gene covers under half of the shortfall, and the cause of the remainder is unknown. That table supplies the V and J calls and clone size; D and trimming were determined from the DNA. The sample contains about 12,000 clones, roughly 2% of them found a single time. The ten largest clones add up to roughly a sixth of the sample.

The sequences come from PBMCs, collected after allogeneic stem cell transplant with posttransplant cyclophosphamide. This sequence was found in a male patient in his 30s who received an allogeneic stem cell transplant from a related donor, was CMV-positive, and had no GVHD. After a transplant, some of the T cells may come from the graft donor. The sequence is built from TRBV19 and TRBJ2-2; 12 junctional bases match TRBD2. The encoded CDR3 is CASSIETSGSLHPTGELFF. The bases read TGTGCCAGTAGTATAGAGACTAGCGGGAGCCTTCATCCCACCGGGGAGCTGTTTTTT.